This TCR beta chain came from a study of blood T cell repertoires in COVID-19. Study information: Samples taken during acute and convalescent COVID-19 were collected in the United States, Italy and Spain. The cDNA or gDNA used as material had been derived from T cells, B-cell-depleted T cells, or PBMCs.

Methods used by the authors: Nucleated cell counts were estimated from reference gene primer amplification. Assay: immunoSEQ multiplex PCR; the TCRdb copy retains only in-frame clones and omits some. The D gene and trimming were derived from the DNA, and the V and J assignments and clone size from that table. The table lists around 50,000 clones, roughly 91% of them singletons, with about 2.9% in the top ten. The CDR3 has 14 residues. Trimming took 5 bases from V and 5 from J; bases not matched to a gene: 7. Per germline, CDR1 MNHEY and CDR2 SMNVEV (reference sequence). The sequencing sample was made of peripheral blood. This clonotype originated in a human donor in a cohort sampled during active COVID-19. V and J are TRBV27 and TRBJ2-7; 9 bases are shared with TRBD2. The CDR3, as DNA: TGTGCCAGCAGTGGTACTAGCGGGTCCCACGAGCAGTACTTC. Translating gives CASSGTSGSHEQYF.